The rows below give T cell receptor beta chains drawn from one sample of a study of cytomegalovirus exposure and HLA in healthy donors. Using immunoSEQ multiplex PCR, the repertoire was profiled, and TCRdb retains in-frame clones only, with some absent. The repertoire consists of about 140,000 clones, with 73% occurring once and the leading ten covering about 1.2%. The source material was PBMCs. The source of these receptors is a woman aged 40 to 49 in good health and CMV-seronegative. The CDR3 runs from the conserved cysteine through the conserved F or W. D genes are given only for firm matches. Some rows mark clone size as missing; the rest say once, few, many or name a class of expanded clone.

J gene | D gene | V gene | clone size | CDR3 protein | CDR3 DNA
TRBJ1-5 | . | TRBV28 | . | CASSSDSQNQPQHF | TGTGCCAGCAGTTCGGACAGCCAGAATCAGCCCCAGCATTTT
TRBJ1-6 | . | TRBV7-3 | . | CASSLSRDAPLHF | TGTGCCAGCAGCTTAAGCAGGGATGCACCCCTCCACTTT
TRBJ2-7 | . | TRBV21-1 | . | CASRISIDSFYEQYF | TGTGCCAGCAGGATTTCAATCGACAGTTTCTACGAGCAGTACTTC
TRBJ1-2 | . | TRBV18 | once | CASSPSGEINYGYTF | TGTGCCAGCTCACCTTCGGGGGAAATTAACTATGGCTACACCTTC
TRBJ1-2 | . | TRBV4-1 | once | CASSQVFPPQGIYGYTF | TGCGCCAGCAGCCAAGTTTTCCCCCCCCAGGGGATCTATGGCTACACCTTC
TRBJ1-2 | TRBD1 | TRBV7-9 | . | CASSPVGGQGSDNYGYTF | TGTGCCAGCAGTCCGGTGGGGGGACAGGGTTCAGATAACTATGGCTACACCTTC
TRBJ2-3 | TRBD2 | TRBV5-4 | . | CASSSPTSPITDTQYF | TGTGCCAGCAGCTCTCCGACTAGCCCGATCACAGATACGCAGTATTTT
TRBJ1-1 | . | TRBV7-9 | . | CASSLEQVVTEAFF | TGTGCCAGCAGCTTAGAGCAGGTAGTCACTGAAGCTTTCTTT
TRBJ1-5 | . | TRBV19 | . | CASSIGGARNQPQHF | TGTGCCAGTAGTATTGGAGGGGCTCGCAATCAGCCCCAGCATTTT
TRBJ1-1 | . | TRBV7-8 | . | CASSPNEGTEAFF | TGTGCCAGCAGCCCCAACGAGGGAACTGAAGCTTTCTTT
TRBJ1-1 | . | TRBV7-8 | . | CASSLGRVGNTEAFF | TGTGCCAGCAGCTTAGGGAGGGTGGGGAACACTGAAGCTTTCTTT
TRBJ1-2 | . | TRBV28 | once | CASSPGGGCGYTF | TGTGCCAGCAGTCCCGGGGGGGGGTGTGGCTACACCTTC
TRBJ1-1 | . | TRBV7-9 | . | CASSLEEGTEAFF | TGTGCCAGCAGCTTAGAAGAGGGCACTGAAGCTTTCTTT
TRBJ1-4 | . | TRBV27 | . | CASSSRASGEKLFF | TGTGCCAGCTCCTCCCGGGCCTCGGGGGAAAAACTGTTTTTT
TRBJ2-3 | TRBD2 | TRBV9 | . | CASSVATGGDTQYF | TGTGCCAGCAGCGTAGCTACGGGGGGAGATACGCAGTATTTT
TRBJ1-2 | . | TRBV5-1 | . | CASSLDGGVQGYTF | TGCGCCAGCAGCTTGGACGGCGGGGTACAGGGCTACACCTTC
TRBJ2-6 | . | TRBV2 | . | CASSESGQRQGANVLTF | TGTGCCAGCAGTGAGTCTGGACAGCGCCAAGGGGCCAACGTCCTGACTTTC
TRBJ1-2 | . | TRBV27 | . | CASRTGPNYGYTF | TGTGCCAGCAGGACAGGACCCAACTATGGCTACACCTTC
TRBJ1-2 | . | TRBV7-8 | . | CASSLAEKGYGYTF | TGTGCCAGCAGCTTAGCGGAGAAAGGCTATGGCTACACCTTC
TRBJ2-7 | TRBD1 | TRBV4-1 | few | CASSQDVQGDYEQYF | TGCGCCAGCAGCCAAGATGTACAGGGGGACTACGAGCAGTACTTC
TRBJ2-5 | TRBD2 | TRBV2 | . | CASSGRLAGFQETQYF | TGTGCCAGCAGTGGCCGACTAGCGGGCTTTCAAGAGACCCAGTACTTC
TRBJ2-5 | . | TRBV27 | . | CASSLSDNQETQYF | TGTGCCAGCAGTTTATCGGACAACCAAGAGACCCAGTACTTC
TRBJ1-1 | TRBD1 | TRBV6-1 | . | CASSAGTGRWDMNTEAFF | TGTGCCAGCAGTGCCGGGACAGGCCGATGGGACATGAACACTGAAGCTTTCTTT
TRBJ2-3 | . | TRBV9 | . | CASSVFDGVTDTQYF | TGTGCCAGCAGCGTGTTCGACGGGGTCACAGATACGCAGTATTTT
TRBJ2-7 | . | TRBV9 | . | CASSPRMDEQYF | TGTGCCAGCAGCCCCAGGATGGACGAGCAGTACTTC
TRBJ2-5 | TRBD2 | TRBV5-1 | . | CASSWEGFSETQYF | TGCGCCAGCAGCTGGGAGGGCTTTTCCGAGACCCAGTACTTC
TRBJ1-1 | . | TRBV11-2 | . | CASSLFEGTEAFF | TGTGCCAGCAGCTTGTTCGAAGGGACAGAAGCTTTCTTT
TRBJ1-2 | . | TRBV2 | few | CASSETRNYGYTF | TGTGCCAGCAGTGAAACAAGAAACTATGGCTACACCTTC
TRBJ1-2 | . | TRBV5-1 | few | CASSLAWRRGPNYGYTF | TGCGCCAGCAGCTTGGCCTGGAGAAGGGGCCCTAACTATGGCTACACCTTC
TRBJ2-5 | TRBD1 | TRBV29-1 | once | CSGRGLQETQYF | TGCAGCGGCAGGGGGCTCCAAGAGACCCAGTACTTC
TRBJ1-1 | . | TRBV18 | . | CASSRSSSGWNTEAFF | TGTGCCAGCTCACGGAGTTCTTCAGGGTGGAACACTGAAGCTTTCTTT
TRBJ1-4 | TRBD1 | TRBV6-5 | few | CASRFRDRNEKLFF | TGTGCCAGCAGATTCCGGGACAGGAATGAAAAACTGTTTTTT
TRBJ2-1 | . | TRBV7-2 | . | CASSPQGNEQFF | TGTGCCAGCAGCCCTCAGGGAAATGAGCAGTTCTTC
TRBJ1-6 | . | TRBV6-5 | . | CASSRAGLGSPLHF | TGTGCCAGCAGCCGAGCGGGGCTGGGATCACCCCTCCACTTT
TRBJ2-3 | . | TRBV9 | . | CASSVGAGAGGDTQYF | TGTGCCAGCAGCGTAGGGGCGGGGGCCGGGGGAGATACGCAGTATTTT
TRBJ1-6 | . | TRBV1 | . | CTSSQDLDSCQSSYNSPLHF | TGCACCAGCAGCCAAGATTTGGACAGCTGTCAAAGCTCCTATAATTCACCCCTCCACTTT
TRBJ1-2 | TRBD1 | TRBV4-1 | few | CASSQYPTRDRGGGYTF | TGCGCCAGCAGCCAATACCCGACCCGGGACAGGGGAGGAGGCTACACCTTC